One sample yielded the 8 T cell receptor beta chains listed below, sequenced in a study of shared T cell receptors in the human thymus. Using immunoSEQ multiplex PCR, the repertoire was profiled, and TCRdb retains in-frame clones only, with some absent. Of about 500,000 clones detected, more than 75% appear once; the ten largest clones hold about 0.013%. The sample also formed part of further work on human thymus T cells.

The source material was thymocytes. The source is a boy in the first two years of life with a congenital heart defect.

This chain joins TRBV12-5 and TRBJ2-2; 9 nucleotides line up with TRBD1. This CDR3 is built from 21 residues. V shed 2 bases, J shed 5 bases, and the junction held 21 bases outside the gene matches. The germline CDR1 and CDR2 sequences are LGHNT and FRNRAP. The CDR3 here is CASGLPTTGTGSFSGTGELFF. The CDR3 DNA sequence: TGTGCTAGTGGTTTGCCCACCACCGGGACAGGGTCTTTTTCGGGAACCGGGGAGCTGTTTTTT.

The chain's CDR3 is CASSFGSGGPNEKLFF. The CDR3 region has the DNA TGCGCCAGCAGCTTTGGATCAGGGGGCCCTAATGAAAAACTGTTTTTT. The chain has TRBV5-1 and TRBJ1-4, with 8 positions matching TRBD1. V shed 2 bases and J 3 bases; nucleotides not matched to a gene: 6. The CDR3 is made up of 16 amino acids. Germline CDR1 reads SGHRS; CDR2 reads YFSETQ.

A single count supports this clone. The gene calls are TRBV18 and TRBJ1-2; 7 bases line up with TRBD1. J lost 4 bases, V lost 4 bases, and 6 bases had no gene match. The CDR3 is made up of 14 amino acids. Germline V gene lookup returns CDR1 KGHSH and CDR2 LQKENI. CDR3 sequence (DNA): TGTGCCAGCTCACGGGGGGACAGCTCCTATGGCTACACCTTC. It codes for CASSRGDSSYGYTF.

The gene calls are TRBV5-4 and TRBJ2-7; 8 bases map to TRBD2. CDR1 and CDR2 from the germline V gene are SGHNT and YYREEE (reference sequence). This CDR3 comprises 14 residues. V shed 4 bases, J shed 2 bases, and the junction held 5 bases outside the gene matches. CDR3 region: CASSRAGVTYEQYF. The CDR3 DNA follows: TGTGCCAGCAGCAGAGCGGGAGTGACCTACGAGCAGTACTTC.

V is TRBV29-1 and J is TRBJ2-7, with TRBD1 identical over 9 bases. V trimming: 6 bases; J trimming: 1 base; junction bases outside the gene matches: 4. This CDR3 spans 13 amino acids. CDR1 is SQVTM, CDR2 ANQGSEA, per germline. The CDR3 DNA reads TGCAGCGTCCGGGACAGGGCTTCCTACGAGCAGTACTTC. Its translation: CSVRDRASYEQYF.

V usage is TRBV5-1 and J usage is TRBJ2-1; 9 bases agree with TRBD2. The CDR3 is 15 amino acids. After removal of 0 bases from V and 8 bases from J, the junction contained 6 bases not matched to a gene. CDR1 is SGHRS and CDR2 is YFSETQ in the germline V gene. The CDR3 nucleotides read TGCGCCAGCAGCTTGGGGACTAGCGAGGTCGATGAGCAGTTCTTC. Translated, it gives CASSLGTSEVDEQFF.

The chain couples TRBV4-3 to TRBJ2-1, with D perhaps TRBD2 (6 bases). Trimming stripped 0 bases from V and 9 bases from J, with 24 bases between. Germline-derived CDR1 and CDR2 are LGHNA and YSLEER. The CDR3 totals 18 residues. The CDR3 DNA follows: TGCGCCAGCAGCCAAGAAATCTCGCAGGGAGGTATTAATAGTGAGCAGTTCTTC. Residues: CASSQEISQGGINSEQFF.

CDR3 DNA: TGTGCCAGCAGCTTGGGAGGGCGTGAGCAGTACTTC. It translates to CASSLGGREQYF. V and J are TRBV5-6 and TRBJ2-5; perhaps TRBD2 as D (5 bases). Germline values: CDR1 SGHDT, CDR2 YYEEEE. The CDR3 loop spans 12 amino acids. Trimming took 0 bases from V and 11 from J, leaving 11 bases between them.